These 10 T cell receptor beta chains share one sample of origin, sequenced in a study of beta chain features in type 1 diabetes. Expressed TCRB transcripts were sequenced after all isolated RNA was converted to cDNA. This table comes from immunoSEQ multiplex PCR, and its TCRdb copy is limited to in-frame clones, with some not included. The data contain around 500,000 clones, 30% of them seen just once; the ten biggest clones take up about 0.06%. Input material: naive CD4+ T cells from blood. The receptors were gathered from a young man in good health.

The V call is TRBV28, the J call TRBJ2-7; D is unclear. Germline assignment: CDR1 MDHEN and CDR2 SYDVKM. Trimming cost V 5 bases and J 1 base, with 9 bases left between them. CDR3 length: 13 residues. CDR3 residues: CASSPPPSYEQYF. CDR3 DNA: TGTGCCAGCAGTCCCCCCCCATCCTACGAGCAGTACTTC.

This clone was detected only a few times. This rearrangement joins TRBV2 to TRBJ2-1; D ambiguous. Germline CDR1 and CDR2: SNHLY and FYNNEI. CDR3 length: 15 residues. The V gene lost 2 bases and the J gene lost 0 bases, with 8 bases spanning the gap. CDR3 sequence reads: CASSESSSSYNEQFF. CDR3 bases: TGTGCCAGCAGTGAATCATCGAGCTCCTACAATGAGCAGTTCTTC. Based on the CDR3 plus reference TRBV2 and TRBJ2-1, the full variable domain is EPEVTQTPSHQVTQMGQEVILRCVPISNHLYFYWYRQILGQKVEFLVSFYNNEISEKSEIFDDQFSVERPDGSNFTLKIRSTKLEDSAMYFCASSESSSSYNEQFFGPGTRLTVL.

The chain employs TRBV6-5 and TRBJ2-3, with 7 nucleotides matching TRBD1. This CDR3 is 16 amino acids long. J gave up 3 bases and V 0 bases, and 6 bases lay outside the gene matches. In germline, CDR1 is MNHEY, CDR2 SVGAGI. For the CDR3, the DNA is TGTGCCAGCAGTTACTCGACAGGGAAGGGTACAGATACGCAGTATTTT. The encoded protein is CASSYSTGKGTDTQYF.

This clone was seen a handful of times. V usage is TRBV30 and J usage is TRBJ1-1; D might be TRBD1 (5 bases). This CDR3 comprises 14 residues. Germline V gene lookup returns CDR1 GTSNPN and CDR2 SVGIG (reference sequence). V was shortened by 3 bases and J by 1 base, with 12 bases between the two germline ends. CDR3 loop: CAWSQGLGNTEAFF. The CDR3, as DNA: TGTGCCTGGAGCCAGGGACTGGGGAACACTGAAGCTTTCTTT.

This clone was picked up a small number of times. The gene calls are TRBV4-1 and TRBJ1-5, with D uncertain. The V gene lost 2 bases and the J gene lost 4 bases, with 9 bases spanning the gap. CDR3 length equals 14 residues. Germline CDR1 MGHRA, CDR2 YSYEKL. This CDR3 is CASSQRATNQPQHF. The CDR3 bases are TGCGCCAGCAGCCAAAGGGCAACGAATCAGCCCCAGCATTTT.

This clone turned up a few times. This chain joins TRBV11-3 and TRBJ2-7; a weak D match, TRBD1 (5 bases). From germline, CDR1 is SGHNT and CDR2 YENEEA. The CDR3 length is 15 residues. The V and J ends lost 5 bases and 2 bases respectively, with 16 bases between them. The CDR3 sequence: CASSPGQGTAYEQYF. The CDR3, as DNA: TGTGCCAGCAGCCCAGGCCAGGGAACGGCCTACGAGCAGTACTTC.

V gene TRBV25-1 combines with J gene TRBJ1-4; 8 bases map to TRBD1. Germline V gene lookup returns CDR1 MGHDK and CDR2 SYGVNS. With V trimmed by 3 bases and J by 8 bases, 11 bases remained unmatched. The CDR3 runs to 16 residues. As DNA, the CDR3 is TGTGCCAGCAGTGAGCCCAGGACAGGGTTCGGGGAAAAACTGTTTTTT. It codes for CASSEPRTGFGEKLFF.

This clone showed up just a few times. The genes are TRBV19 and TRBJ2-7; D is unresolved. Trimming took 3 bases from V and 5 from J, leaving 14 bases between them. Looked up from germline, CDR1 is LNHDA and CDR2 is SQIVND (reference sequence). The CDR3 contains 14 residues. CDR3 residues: CASSIYGPLDEQYF. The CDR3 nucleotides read TGTGCCAGTAGTATCTATGGACCCCTAGACGAGCAGTACTTC.

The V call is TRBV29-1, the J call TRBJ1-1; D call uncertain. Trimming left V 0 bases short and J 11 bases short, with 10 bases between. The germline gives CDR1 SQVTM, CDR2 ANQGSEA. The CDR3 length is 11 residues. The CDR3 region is CSVEDPGGAFF. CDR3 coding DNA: TGCAGCGTTGAAGATCCGGGCGGGGCTTTCTTT.

CDR3 loop: CASSLAGVSAAQETQYF. The CDR3 DNA reads as TGTGCCAGCAGCTTAGCGGGCGTGTCAGCGGCCCAAGAGACCCAGTACTTC. The V call is TRBV7-2, the J call TRBJ2-5; possible D gene TRBD2, 5 bases. Germline V lookup: CDR1 SGHTA, CDR2 FQGNSA. This CDR3 is built from 17 residues. V dropped 0 bases and J dropped 1 base, with 15 bases sitting between them.